This passage covers 21 T cell receptor beta chains from one sample sequenced in a study of a mutant IDH1 vaccine in newly diagnosed glioma. Which antigens these TCRs recognize remains unknown. The time point here: week 35, safety follow-up. Vaccination comprised doses that each held 300 ug of mutant IDH1 20-mer peptide, plus topical imiquimod. The repertoire was sequenced with immunoSEQ multiplex PCR; TCRdb's copy has only in-frame clones and lacks some. The table lists some 46,000 clones, 85% to 95% of them singletons. The sequences come from PBMCs, collected from a glioma patient whose treatment included an IDH1 peptide vaccine. The receptors were gathered from a man aged 50 or older with glioma.

The chain carries TRBV11-2 and TRBJ2-7; 7 positions match TRBD1. This CDR3 region has 14 residues. J gave up 4 bases and V 1 base, and 4 bases lay outside the gene matches. In germline, CDR1 is SGHAT, CDR2 FQNNGV. Here the CDR3 reads CASSLVTRGYEQYF. The CDR3 region has the DNA TGTGCCAGCAGCTTAGTAACCAGGGGGTACGAGCAGTACTTC.

The V gene is TRBV27, the J gene TRBJ1-5; 10 bases fit TRBD1. V gave up 5 bases and J gave up 0 bases; unmatched junction bases: 7. Germline CDR1 is MNHEY and CDR2 is SMNVEV (reference sequence). The CDR3 sequence is 17 residues long. CDR3 DNA: TGTGCCAGCAGTCCGGACAGGGGGGGATATAGCAATCAGCCCCAGCATTTT. Protein: CASSPDRGGYSNQPQHF.

This chain joins TRBV7-9 and TRBJ2-1; TRBD1 agrees at 11 bases. The trim removed 1 base at V and 6 bases at J, leaving 11 bases unmatched. This CDR3 contains 18 residues. Germline V gene data show CDR1 as SEHNR and CDR2 as FQNEAQ (reference sequence). The CDR3 region has the DNA TGTGCCAGCAGCTTAGGGACAGGGGGCTCCCAGGGGGGCAATGAGCAGTTCTTC. Translated: CASSLGTGGSQGGNEQFF.

The V and J genes are TRBV27 and TRBJ2-5, with D possibly matching TRBD2 (5 bases). The germline gives CDR1 MNHEY, CDR2 SMNVEV (reference sequence). The CDR3 covers 13 residues. V lost 3 bases, J lost 7 bases, and 12 bases lay in between. The CDR3 DNA reads TGTGCCAGCAGTTTGGGCCCCCGGGGGACCCAGTACTTC. Translation gives CASSLGPRGTQYF.

The rearrangement links TRBV7-2 to TRBJ2-7; maybe TRBD1 (5 bases). The CDR3 extends over 13 amino acids. Per the germline V gene, CDR1 is SGHTA and CDR2 is FQGNSA. Trimming shortened V by 8 bases and J by 1 base, and 12 bases separated the two germline ends. The CDR3 spells CASGYDRSYEQYF. CDR3 in DNA: TGTGCCAGCGGCTACGACAGATCCTACGAGCAGTACTTC.

The chain couples TRBV6-6 to TRBJ2-2; 10 bases align to TRBD1. V was clipped by 6 bases and J by 5 bases; unmatched bases: 9. CDR3 length: 16 amino acids. Germline V CDR1 and CDR2: MNHNY, SVGAGI (reference sequence). CDR3 amino acids: CASSYPGTGVTGELFF. The DNA of the CDR3 is TGTGCCAGCAGCTACCCCGGGACAGGGGTTACCGGGGAGCTGTTTTTT.

The V call is TRBV5-1, the J call TRBJ1-1; D remains unclear. Trimming cost V 4 bases and J 3 bases, with 10 bases left between them. This CDR3 region has 13 residues. Germline V gene sequence: CDR1 SGHRS, CDR2 YFSETQ. The CDR3 loop is CASSQDTHTEAFF. CDR3 nucleotides: TGCGCCAGCAGCCAAGACACGCACACTGAAGCTTTCTTT.

The gene calls are TRBV18 and TRBJ2-6, with 10 bases matching TRBD1. Germline CDR1 KGHSH, CDR2 LQKENI. V shed 2 bases, J shed 0 bases, and the junction held 7 bases outside the gene matches. The CDR3 runs 19 residues. CDR3 region: CASSPTDGTGASGANVLTF. CDR3 coding DNA: TGTGCCAGCTCACCAACGGACGGGACAGGGGCCTCTGGGGCCAACGTCCTGACTTTC.

The CDR3 DNA reads TGTGCCAGCAGCGGAGGGACTAGCGGGAGGGGGCTCCAAGAGACCCAGTACTTC. Translating it yields CASSGGTSGRGLQETQYF. The chain has TRBV5-6 and TRBJ2-5; 16 bases map to TRBD2. The V gene end was trimmed by 4 bases and the J gene end by 1 base; junction bases not matched to a gene: 7. Per germline, CDR1 SGHDT and CDR2 YYEEEE. The CDR3 is 18 residues long.

CDR3 nucleotides: TGTGCCAGTATTGACAGGGGATTCACAGATACGCAGTATTTT. This translates into CASIDRGFTDTQYF. This chain joins TRBV19 and TRBJ2-3; 8 bases align to TRBD1. The junction had 5 bases not matched to a gene; V was cut back by 7 bases and J by 2 bases. The CDR3 consists of 14 residues. Looked up from germline, CDR1 is LNHDA and CDR2 is SQIVND (reference sequence). The whole variable domain, filled in from reference TRBV19 and TRBJ2-3, reads DGGITQSPKYLFRKEGQNVTLSCEQNLNHDAMYWYRQDPGQGLRLIYYSQIVNDFQKGDIAEGYSVSREKKESFPLTVTSAQKNPTAFYLCASIDRGFTDTQYFGPGTRLTVL.

Here the CDR3 reads CASSPTPGTNSPLHF. For the CDR3, the DNA is TGTGCCAGTAGTCCAACTCCCGGGACCAATTCACCCCTCCACTTT. The chain employs TRBV19 and TRBJ1-6, with a weak D call TRBD1 (5 bases). This CDR3 has 15 amino acids. From germline, CDR1 is LNHDA and CDR2 SQIVND (reference sequence). Trimming pared 5 bases from V and 7 bases from J, leaving 15 bases between.

The chain carries TRBV10-1 and TRBJ1-4; D is possibly TRBD1 (6 bases). Germline V gene sequence: CDR1 WNHNN, CDR2 SYGVQD (reference sequence). There are 16 residues in the CDR3. Trimming shortened V by 4 bases and J by 4 bases, and 16 bases separated the two germline ends. The DNA of the CDR3 is TGCGCCAGCAGTGCGTCTACTCGGACAGATAATGAAAAACTGTTTTTT. It translates to CASSASTRTDNEKLFF.

The chain combines TRBV5-5 with TRBJ1-4, with D possibly matching TRBD1 (5 bases). CDR3 length equals 13 residues. V was clipped by 4 bases and J by 13 bases, with 17 bases between them. Germline V gene lookup returns CDR1 SGHKS and CDR2 YYEKEE (reference sequence). This chain's CDR3 is CASSLGDREGLFF. The CDR3, as DNA: TGTGCCAGCAGCCTGGGGGATAGGGAGGGACTGTTTTTT.

The rearrangement links TRBV6-5 to TRBJ2-2; D is ambiguous. The CDR3 is 14 amino acids. Germline CDR1 MNHEY, CDR2 SVGAGI. With 2 bases removed from V and 3 bases from J, the gap between germline ends came to 7 bases. The CDR3 region has the DNA TGTGCCAGCAGTTACGCCAGAGACACCGGGGAGCTGTTTTTT. Translation: CASSYARDTGELFF.

This chain joins TRBV5-6 and TRBJ2-7; D tentatively fits TRBD1 or TRBD2 (5 bases each). V was trimmed by 5 bases and J by 7 bases, leaving 19 bases between them. The length of the CDR3 is 14 residues. Germline CDR1 reads SGHDT; CDR2 reads YYEEEE. The DNA for the CDR3 is TGTGCCAGCAGTCTAACTTGGGACGCCGAGGAGCAGTACTTC. Its protein product is CASSLTWDAEEQYF.

The chain has TRBV19 and TRBJ2-3, with a possible D match to TRBD2 (5 bases). The V and J ends lost 5 bases and 3 bases respectively, with 9 bases between them. The CDR3 loop spans 13 amino acids. The V gene's germline CDR1 is LNHDA and CDR2 SQIVND (reference sequence). The CDR3 region is CASSPGRTDTQYF. DNA for the CDR3: TGTGCCAGTAGTCCGGGGAGAACAGATACGCAGTATTTT.

The V gene is TRBV27, the J gene TRBJ2-1; 9 bases map to TRBD2. This CDR3 is built from 16 residues. CDR1 and CDR2 from the germline V gene are MNHEY and SMNVEV (reference sequence). The V and J ends lost 5 bases and 4 bases, in that order; junction bases with no gene match: 9. The CDR3 DNA is TGTGCCAGCAGTGCGAGACTAGCGGAGAAGTACAATGAGCAGTTCTTC. Translation: CASSARLAEKYNEQFF.

The rearrangement uses TRBV30 and TRBJ1-2; no clear D. Trimming cost V 4 bases and J 6 bases, with 24 bases left between them. CDR1 is GTSNPN and CDR2 is SVGIG in the germline V gene (reference sequence). This CDR3 is 16 amino acids long. CDR3 in amino acids: CAWTSGNSVWADGYTF. The DNA of the CDR3 is TGTGCCTGGACCTCCGGGAACAGCGTCTGGGCCGATGGCTACACCTTC.

The V and J genes are TRBV29-1 and TRBJ2-1; 7 bases match TRBD1. The germline V gene encodes CDR1 SQVTM and CDR2 ANQGSEA. Unmatched junction bases numbered 5, after V lost 1 base and J lost 8 bases. The CDR3 runs 13 residues. The DNA of the CDR3 is TGCAGCGTTGAAGGTTACAGGGGTTATGAGCAGTTCTTC. Encoded protein: CSVEGYRGYEQFF.

The J gene is TRBJ1-5, the V gene TRBV19; 8 bases map to TRBD1. With 5 bases clipped from V and 0 bases from J, the junction kept 9 bases outside the gene matches. CDR1 is LNHDA and CDR2 is SQIVND in the germline V gene (reference sequence). The CDR3 length is 17 residues. The CDR3 spells CASSFPGQAYSNQPQHF. The CDR3 region has the DNA TGTGCCAGTAGTTTCCCGGGACAGGCCTATAGCAATCAGCCCCAGCATTTT.

V usage is TRBV19 and J usage is TRBJ1-4, with D uncertain. Germline V gives CDR1 LNHDA, CDR2 SQIVND (reference sequence). This CDR3 has 13 amino acids. V gave up 3 bases and J gave up 7 bases, with 9 bases separating them. CDR3 DNA: TGTGCCAGTAGTATGGGAAGGGCTGAAAAACTGTTTTTT. It specifies CASSMGRAEKLFF.